This T cell receptor beta chain was sequenced for a study of regulatory T cells in long-lasting Graves disease. Study results and caveats: Lower TCR diversity characterized persistent Graves' patients relative to newly diagnosed patients.

Of note for this clonotype: Its antigen is unknown.

Relying on iRepertoire HTBI primers and Arm-PCR of CDR3 regions, the team built TCR beta libraries. One entry per CDR3 protein results from TCRdb running MiXCR on the multiplex PCR reads. The sample lists fewer than 550,000 distinct CDR3 sequences; 15% to 20% were seen once. V was clipped by 6 bases and J by 7 bases, with 7 bases between them. The CDR3 consists of 12 residues. Per germline, CDR1 ENHRY and CDR2 SYGVKD. Time point given: newly diagnosed GD, antithyroid drugs for less than 3 months. PBMCs provided the RNA from which the TCR library was made. The sample was also reused in another study, on T cells in Graves' hyperthyroidism and ophthalmopathy. That report notes: Using 13 V-J features, a model discriminated ophthalmopathy from stable hyperthyroidism.

The chain recombines TRBV10-3 with TRBJ1-6; no definite D call. The receptor comes from a woman aged 40 to 65 with Graves disease. The sample here was peripheral blood mononuclear cells (PBMCs), taken at new diagnosis, from a patient treated with antithyroid drugs. The CDR3, as DNA: TGTGCCATCAGGGGCATAAATTCACCCCTCCACTTT. Encoded protein: CAIRGINSPLHF.